These 20 T cell receptor beta chains were all obtained from the same sample, sequenced in a study of cytomegalovirus exposure and HLA in healthy donors. PCR employed 60 Vbeta and 13 Jbeta primers. TCRdb's table, derived via immunoSEQ multiplex PCR, lists solely in-frame clones and lacks some. The profile shows approximately 150,000 clones, roughly 88% of them singletons. The sample comprised PBMCs. These receptors originate from a woman in her forties in good health and CMV-seronegative.

The rearrangement uses TRBV10-3 and TRBJ2-3; D is perhaps TRBD2 (6 bases). CDR1 is ENHRY, CDR2 SYGVKD, per germline. CDR3 length equals 15 residues. The ends were cut back, 0 bases at V and 7 bases at J, with 14 bases in the middle. CDR3 residues: CAISESGRDRHTQYF. CDR3 coding DNA: TGTGCCATCAGTGAGTCAGGGCGGGACCGCCATACGCAGTATTTT.

J is TRBJ1-1 and V is TRBV18; maybe TRBD1 (6 bases). Germline V CDR1 and CDR2: KGHSH, LQKENI. CDR3 length: 15 amino acids. V was pared by 4 bases and J by 8 bases, with 20 bases between. CDR3 residues: CASSQGWQGRPEAFF. CDR3 sequence (DNA): TGTGCCAGCTCACAGGGGTGGCAGGGGCGTCCGGAAGCTTTCTTT.

The chain uses TRBV6-5 and TRBJ2-1; 10 nucleotides align to TRBD2. Trimming cost V 4 bases and J 3 bases; bases outside gene matches: 3. Germline V gene lookup returns CDR1 MNHEY and CDR2 SVGAGI. The CDR3 extends over 15 amino acids. The CDR3 sequence: CASSSRTSGYNEQFF. The CDR3 DNA reads TGTGCCAGCAGTTCCCGGACTAGCGGCTACAATGAGCAGTTCTTC.

The rearrangement uses TRBV19 and TRBJ2-6, with TRBD1 matching over 11 bases. This CDR3 region has 21 residues. The V gene's germline CDR1 is LNHDA and CDR2 SQIVND (reference sequence). The V and J ends lost 5 bases and 0 bases, in that order; junction bases with no gene match: 15. The CDR3 spells CASSGMRTGQGASSGANVLTF. The DNA for the CDR3 is TGTGCCAGTAGTGGGATGCGGACCGGACAGGGGGCGAGCTCTGGGGCCAACGTCCTGACTTTC.

This clone was observed once. The rearrangement uses TRBV11-2 and TRBJ1-2; TRBD1 might be the D (6 bases). The CDR3 consists of 15 residues. V dropped 5 bases and J dropped 4 bases, with 17 bases sitting between them. Germline V gene lookup returns CDR1 SGHAT and CDR2 FQNNGV. The CDR3 spells CASSAYREGSYGYTF. The CDR3 coding sequence is TGTGCCAGCAGCGCCTACAGGGAGGGATCCTATGGCTACACCTTC. The full variable domain, its missing parts supplied by reference TRBV11-2 and TRBJ1-2, is EAGVAQSPRYKIIEKRQSVAFWCNPISGHATLYWYQQILGQGPKLLIQFQNNGVVDDSQLPKDRFSAERLKGVDSTLKIQPAKLEDSAVYLCASSAYREGSYGYTFGSGTRLTVV.

The J gene is TRBJ1-3, the V gene TRBV2; D perhaps matches TRBD1 (5 bases). Germline values: CDR1 SNHLY, CDR2 FYNNEI. CDR3 length: 14 amino acids. The V gene lost 3 bases and the J gene lost 5 bases, with 11 bases spanning the gap. The CDR3 here is CASSDRTPRNTIYF. The CDR3 region has the DNA TGTGCCAGCAGTGATAGGACACCCCGAAACACCATATATTTT.

This clone was picked up one time. Here the CDR3 DNA reads TGTGCCAGCAGTGAGAGATTAGCTTCAGATACGCAGTATTTT. Protein: CASSERLASDTQYF. The chain carries TRBV2 and TRBJ2-3; D ambiguous. The length of the CDR3 is 14 residues. V was shortened by 3 bases and J by 4 bases, with 11 bases between the two germline ends. Germline CDR1 SNHLY, CDR2 FYNNEI.

The chain recombines TRBV11-2 with TRBJ2-5; D gene unclear. Trimming removed 2 bases at V and 0 bases at J, with 4 bases between. The V gene's germline CDR1 is SGHAT and CDR2 FQNNGV. The CDR3 loop spans 13 amino acids. The CDR3 DNA follows: TGTGCCAGCAGCTTATCAGACCAAGAGACCCAGTACTTC. This encodes CASSLSDQETQYF.

CDR3 residues: CASRSSGLAGANEQFF. The CDR3 nucleotides read TGCGCCAGCAGATCCTCGGGACTAGCGGGAGCCAATGAGCAGTTCTTC. This chain links TRBV5-1 with TRBJ2-1, with TRBD2 matching 14 bases. Germline-derived CDR1 and CDR2 are SGHRS and YFSETQ. V was clipped by 5 bases and J by 6 bases; unmatched bases: 7. This CDR3 is 16 amino acids long. Full variable domain (outside the CDR3, taken from reference TRBV5-1 and TRBJ2-1): KAGVTQTPRYLIKTRGQQVTLSCSPISGHRSVSWYQQTPGQGLQFLFEYFSETQRNKGNFPGRFSGRQFSNSRSEMNVSTLELGDSALYLCASRSSGLAGANEQFFGPGTRLTVL.

This rearrangement joins TRBV2 to TRBJ2-7, with TRBD2 matching over 8 bases. Germline V gene lookup returns CDR1 SNHLY and CDR2 FYNNEI. The CDR3 loop spans 15 amino acids. Trimming took 7 bases from V and 0 from J; bases not matched to a gene: 8. CDR3 bases: TGTGCCAGCATCGTTAGCGGGGCTTCCTCCTACGAGCAGTACTTC. Protein: CASIVSGASSYEQYF. The full variable domain, completed using reference TRBV2 and TRBJ2-7, is EPEVTQTPSHQVTQMGQEVILRCVPISNHLYFYWYRQILGQKVEFLVSFYNNEISEKSEIFDDQFSVERPDGSNFTLKIRSTKLEDSAMYFCASIVSGASSYEQYFGPGTRLTVT.

The chain joins TRBV9 to TRBJ2-7, with D unclear. Germline V CDR1 and CDR2: SGDLS, YYNGEE. CDR3 size: 15 residues. V gave up 0 bases and J gave up 9 bases, with 19 bases separating them. CDR3 DNA sequence: TGTGCCAGCAGCGTAGGGGTGGCAGACCTACGAGGGCAGTACTTC. Its protein is CASSVGVADLRGQYF.

The V gene is TRBV19, the J gene TRBJ2-1, with a possible D match to TRBD1 (6 bases). V was clipped by 1 base and J by 8 bases, with 15 bases between them. Germline assignment: CDR1 LNHDA and CDR2 SQIVND (reference sequence). The CDR3 runs to 15 residues. This CDR3 reads CASSIGSRGGDEQFF. CDR3 nucleotide sequence: TGTGCCAGTAGTATAGGCTCCAGGGGTGGGGATGAGCAGTTCTTC.

V usage is TRBV6-1 and J usage is TRBJ1-6, with TRBD1 matching over 7 bases. The V gene's germline CDR1 is MNHNS and CDR2 SASEGT. The V and J ends lost 2 bases and 10 bases, in that order; junction bases with no gene match: 8. This CDR3 has 15 residues. CDR3 loop: CASSELRQGDSPLHF. The CDR3 DNA is TGTGCCAGCAGTGAACTCAGGCAGGGGGACTCACCCCTCCACTTT.

This chain joins TRBV30 and TRBJ2-7; the D gene is possibly TRBD2 (7 bases). The V end was cut by 2 bases, the J end by 5 bases, with 16 bases between. CDR1 and CDR2 from the germline V gene are GTSNPN and SVGIG (reference sequence). This CDR3 has 14 residues. The CDR3 region has the DNA TGTGCCTGGAGTACCGGGGGGCTCAGGAACGAGCAGTACTTC. Protein sequence: CAWSTGGLRNEQYF.

The V gene is TRBV6-6, the J gene TRBJ2-3; 9 bases align to TRBD1. V shed 5 bases, J shed 3 bases, and the junction held 6 bases outside the gene matches. This CDR3 has 15 residues. Germline assignment: CDR1 MNHNY and CDR2 SVGAGI (reference sequence). The CDR3 loop reads CASSTRQGVTDTQYF. As DNA, the CDR3 is TGTGCCAGCAGTACCCGACAGGGGGTTACAGATACGCAGTATTTT.

The chain couples TRBV6-1 to TRBJ2-1, with 10 positions matching TRBD2. CDR1 is MNHNS and CDR2 is SASEGT in the germline V gene. There are 12 residues in the CDR3. The V and J ends lost 1 base and 15 bases, in that order; junction bases with no gene match: 3. The DNA of the CDR3 is TGTGCCAGCAGTGAAGTGGCTAGCGGGGGGTTCTTC. Its protein is CASSEVASGGFF.

J is TRBJ2-3 and V is TRBV29-1; 10 nucleotides match TRBD1. The CDR3 is 14 amino acids. Losses at the gene ends were 7 bases for V and 1 base for J; bases not matched to a gene: 5. Germline assignment: CDR1 SQVTM and CDR2 ANQGSEA. The CDR3 nucleotides are TGCAGCGGCAGCGGACAGGGGGGCACAGATACGCAGTATTTT. It encodes CSGSGQGGTDTQYF.

The chain is built from TRBV7-3 and TRBJ2-7, with 8 bases identical to TRBD1. The junction had 5 bases not matched to a gene; V was cut back by 5 bases and J by 2 bases. The CDR3 is 14 amino acids. Looked up from germline, CDR1 is SGHTA and CDR2 is FQGTGA. Written as DNA, the CDR3 is TGTGCCAGCAGCCCGGGGACAGGTGCCTACGAGCAGTACTTC. The encoded protein is CASSPGTGAYEQYF.

This clone was seen only a few times. The rearrangement joins TRBV6-1 to TRBJ1-5; no clear D gene. The V and J ends lost 7 bases and 0 bases respectively, with 13 bases between them. The germline V gene encodes CDR1 MNHNS and CDR2 SASEGT. This CDR3 has 15 residues. CDR3 DNA sequence: TGTGCCAGCACCGAGAGGGTGTTTAGCAATCAGCCCCAGCATTTT. Translated: CASTERVFSNQPQHF.

The rearrangement uses TRBV14 and TRBJ2-7, with D possibly matching TRBD1 (6 bases). The V and J ends lost 3 bases and 5 bases respectively, with 11 bases between them. The CDR3 length is 13 residues. CDR1 is SGHDN and CDR2 is FVKESK in the germline V gene. CDR3 nucleotide sequence: TGTGCCAGCAGCCATTGGGGGCGAAACGAGCAGTACTTC. Its translation: CASSHWGRNEQYF.